Reported below is one T cell receptor (beta chain). Antigen specificity is unknown. This record comes from a study of Tregs in tolerant kidney transplant recipients. Study outcomes and limitations: No direct test of biological reproducibility was done here. Validation in larger populations is needed because few patients were studied. Donor-specific Treg expansion exceeded global Treg expansion in tolerant patients, suggesting antigen drive.

Related graft donors supplied nonmyeloablative bone marrow transplants, and mixed chimerism was transient. The germline V gene encodes CDR1 SGHRS and CDR2 YFSETQ. V was clipped by 4 bases and J by 3 bases; unmatched bases: 7. This CDR3 is built from 15 residues. Produced via immunoSEQ multiplex PCR; TCRdb's table is partial and in-frame only. The sample lists 95,000 or so clones, over 85% occurring once. The chain combines TRBV5-1 with TRBJ2-5, with TRBD2 matching 9 bases. The receptor comes from a human patient who received a combined kidney and bone marrow transplant. Some T cells may be graft donor cells. Sequencing was performed on CD4+ T cells from blood (PBMCs), taken 12 months after the transplant. The CDR3 sequence is CASSPGLAGKETQYF. CDR3 DNA sequence: TGCGCCAGCAGCCCCGGGCTAGCGGGAAAAGAGACCCAGTACTTC.